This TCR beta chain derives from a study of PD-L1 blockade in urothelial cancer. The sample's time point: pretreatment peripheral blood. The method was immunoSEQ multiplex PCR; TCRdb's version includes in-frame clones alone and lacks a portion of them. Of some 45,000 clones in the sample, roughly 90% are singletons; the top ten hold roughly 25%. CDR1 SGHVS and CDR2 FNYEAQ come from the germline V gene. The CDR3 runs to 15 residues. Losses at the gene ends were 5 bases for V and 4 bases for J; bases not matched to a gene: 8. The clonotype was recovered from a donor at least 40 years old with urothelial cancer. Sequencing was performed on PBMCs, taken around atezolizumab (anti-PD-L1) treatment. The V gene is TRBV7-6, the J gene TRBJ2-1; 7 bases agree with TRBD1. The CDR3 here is CASSPGTDQYNEQFF. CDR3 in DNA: TGTGCCAGCAGCCCCGGGACAGATCAATACAATGAGCAGTTCTTC.